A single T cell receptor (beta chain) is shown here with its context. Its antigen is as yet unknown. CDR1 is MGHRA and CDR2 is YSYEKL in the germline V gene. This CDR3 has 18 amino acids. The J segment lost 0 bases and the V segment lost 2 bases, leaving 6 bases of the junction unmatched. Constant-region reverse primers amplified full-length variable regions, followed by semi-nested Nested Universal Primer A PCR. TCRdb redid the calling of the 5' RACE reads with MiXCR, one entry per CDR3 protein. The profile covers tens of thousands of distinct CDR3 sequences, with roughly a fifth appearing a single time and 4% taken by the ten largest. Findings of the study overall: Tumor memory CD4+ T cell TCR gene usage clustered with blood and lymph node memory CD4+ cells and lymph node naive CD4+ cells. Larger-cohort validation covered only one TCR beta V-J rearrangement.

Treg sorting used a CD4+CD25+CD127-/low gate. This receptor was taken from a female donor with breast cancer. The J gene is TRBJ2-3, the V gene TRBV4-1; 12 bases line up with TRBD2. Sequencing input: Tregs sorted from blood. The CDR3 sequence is CASSQRLAGDISTDTQYF. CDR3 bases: TGCGCCAGCAGCCAAAGACTAGCGGGAGACATAAGCACAGATACGCAGTATTTT.